Listed here are 29 T cell receptor beta chains from one sample, sequenced in a study of cytomegalovirus exposure and HLA in healthy donors. With 60 Vbeta and 13 Jbeta primers, the PCR was carried out. Here immunoSEQ multiplex PCR was the method, and the copy in TCRdb shows in-frame clones only, minus some. The table has about 150,000 clones, about four fifths seen once. Material: PBMCs. These receptors originate from a man aged 18-30 years in good health and CMV-seronegative.

The rearrangement links TRBV5-1 to TRBJ1-3, with a possible D match to TRBD1 (5 bases). This CDR3 region has 16 residues. V was cut by 4 bases and J by 0 bases, with 14 bases left in between. Germline-derived CDR1 and CDR2 are SGHRS and YFSETQ. The CDR3 DNA is TGCGCCAGCAGCCCCCGGGAGGGACCCTCTGGAAACACCATATATTTT. Translating it yields CASSPREGPSGNTIYF.

The chain is built from TRBV7-9 and TRBJ2-5; D is unresolved. The DNA matches TRBJ2-7 better at its end, which makes the J call doubtful. The germline gives CDR1 SEHNR, CDR2 FQNEAQ (reference sequence). The length of the CDR3 is 14 residues. In DNA, the CDR3 is TGTGCCAGCAGCTTAAGTTTCTCTACCTACGAGCAGTACTTC. Translating it yields CASSLSFSTYEQYF.

The V gene is TRBV19, the J gene TRBJ2-4; D perhaps matches TRBD2 (5 bases). The CDR3 is made up of 14 amino acids. Germline CDR1 is LNHDA and CDR2 is SQIVND (reference sequence). V was pared by 9 bases and J by 0 bases, with 12 bases between. CDR3 loop: CASHPGVAKNIQYF. CDR3 DNA: TGTGCCAGCCACCCCGGGGTAGCCAAAAACATTCAGTACTTC.

This chain uses TRBV4-1 with TRBJ1-2; 7 bases line up with TRBD1. CDR3 length: 15 residues. The J segment lost 5 bases and the V segment lost 4 bases, leaving 10 bases of the junction unmatched. From germline, CDR1 is MGHRA and CDR2 YSYEKL. CDR3 in amino acids: CASSLLDRDGYGYTF. The DNA for the CDR3 is TGCGCCAGCAGCCTTCTCGACAGGGACGGATATGGCTACACCTTC.

This rearrangement joins TRBV5-6 to TRBJ2-2, with 9 bases aligning to TRBD2. J gave up 3 bases and V 0 bases, and 3 bases lay outside the gene matches. The germline V gene encodes CDR1 SGHDT and CDR2 YYEEEE. This CDR3 contains 16 residues. CDR3 region: CASSLGLAADTGELFF. CDR3 nucleotide sequence: TGTGCCAGCAGCTTGGGACTAGCGGCTGACACCGGGGAGCTGTTTTTT.

The rearrangement joins TRBV7-9 to TRBJ2-2, with 7 nucleotides matching TRBD1. Per germline, CDR1 SEHNR and CDR2 FQNEAQ (reference sequence). The CDR3 has 13 amino acids. Losses at the gene ends were 5 bases for V and 6 bases for J; bases not matched to a gene: 3. CDR3 nucleotides: TGTGCCAGCAGCCCACAGGGGTCCGGGGAGCTGTTTTTT. It codes for CASSPQGSGELFF. Combining the CDR3 with reference TRBV7-9 and TRBJ2-2 gives the whole variable domain DTGVSQNPRHKITKRGQNVTFRCDPISEHNRLYWYRQTLGQGPEFLTYFQNEAQLEKSRLLSDRFSAERPKGSFSTLEIQRTEQGDSAMYLCASSPQGSGELFFGEGSRLTVL.

This chain joins TRBV10-3 and TRBJ1-5; 8 positions agree with TRBD1. The CDR3 loop spans 15 amino acids. Germline V gives CDR1 ENHRY, CDR2 SYGVKD. The J segment lost 11 bases and the V segment lost 2 bases, leaving 11 bases of the junction unmatched. The CDR3 bases are TGTGCCATCAGTGAGGGGGGACAGGATGAGGCGGCCCAGCATTTT. Translating it yields CAISEGGQDEAAQHF.

The chain employs TRBV9 and TRBJ1-5, with D possibly TRBD1 on 6 matching bases. Trimming left V 3 bases short and J 4 bases short, with 14 bases between. CDR3 length: 15 residues. Germline CDR1 is SGDLS and CDR2 is YYNGEE. CDR3: CASSAGGAENQPQHF. CDR3 coding DNA: TGTGCCAGCAGCGCGGGGGGGGCAGAAAATCAGCCCCAGCATTTT.

The chain combines TRBV5-5 with TRBJ1-5; D may be TRBD1 (6 bases). Looked up from germline, CDR1 is SGHKS and CDR2 is YYEKEE (reference sequence). The V gene lost 2 bases and the J gene lost 3 bases, with 12 bases spanning the gap. The CDR3 contains 15 residues. Here the CDR3 reads CASSLDRPPNQPQHF. In nucleotides, the CDR3 is TGTGCCAGCAGCTTAGACAGGCCTCCCAATCAGCCCCAGCATTTT.

This sequence joins TRBV4-1 and TRBJ1-5; TRBD1 might be the D (6 bases). The CDR3 spans 17 residues. The V and J ends lost 0 bases and 0 bases respectively, with 12 bases between them. The germline CDR1 and CDR2 sequences are MGHRA and YSYEKL. The CDR3 DNA is TGCGCCAGCAGCCAAGAGGGTGGGGGCTATAGCAATCAGCCCCAGCATTTT. Its protein is CASSQEGGGYSNQPQHF.

The gene calls are TRBV7-2 and TRBJ1-2; the D gene is possibly TRBD1 (6 bases). From germline, CDR1 is SGHTA and CDR2 FQGNSA. This CDR3 contains 16 residues. Deletions cut 7 bases from V and 4 bases from J, with 22 bases between. CDR3: CASNKPLKQGIYGYTF. CDR3 in DNA: TGTGCCAGCAACAAGCCCTTAAAACAGGGAATCTATGGCTACACCTTC.

CDR3 nucleotides: TGTGCCAGCAGCTTGGTTTGGCAGGGGAACGAGCAGTACTTC. Translated: CASSLVWQGNEQYF. The rearrangement joins TRBV5-6 to TRBJ2-7; possible D gene TRBD1, 6 bases. This CDR3 comprises 14 residues. Germline V lookup: CDR1 SGHDT, CDR2 YYEEEE. V dropped 0 bases and J dropped 5 bases, with 12 bases sitting between them. The full variable domain, in which reference TRBV5-6 and TRBJ2-7 provide the parts outside the CDR3, is DAGVTQSPTHLIKTRGQQVTLRCSPKSGHDTVSWYQQALGQGPQFIFQYYEEEERQRGNFPDRFSGHQFPNYSSELNVNALLLGDSALYLCASSLVWQGNEQYFGPGTRLTVT.

The chain has TRBV27 and TRBJ2-7, with D hard to call. V was clipped by 8 bases and J by 4 bases, with 15 bases between them. Germline CDR1 reads MNHEY; CDR2 reads SMNVEV (reference sequence). This CDR3 is 13 amino acids long. As DNA, the CDR3 is TGTGCCAGCGGTGAGACGGGTGATTACGAGCAGTACTTC. The encoded protein is CASGETGDYEQYF.

This clone was seen a handful of times. The J gene is TRBJ1-2, the V gene TRBV19; weak D call: TRBD1 (5 bases). V was trimmed by 0 bases and J by 0 bases, leaving 11 bases between them. The CDR3 totals 16 residues. The germline gives CDR1 LNHDA, CDR2 SQIVND (reference sequence). The CDR3 is CASSIDPRGSNYGYTF. CDR3 DNA: TGTGCCAGTAGTATAGATCCCCGGGGGTCTAACTATGGCTACACCTTC.

The chain has TRBV30 and TRBJ2-3; the D is unclear. The CDR3 covers 12 residues. V lost 5 bases and J lost 4, with 10 bases in between. Germline V gene lookup returns CDR1 GTSNPN and CDR2 SVGIG (reference sequence). CDR3 coding DNA: TGTGCCTGGGCCGGCGGCCCAGATACGCAGTATTTT. This encodes CAWAGGPDTQYF.

The V and J genes are TRBV19 and TRBJ1-3, with unresolved D. CDR3 length: 13 residues. Germline CDR1 LNHDA, CDR2 SQIVND (reference sequence). Trimming removed 5 bases from V and 2 bases from J, with 7 bases in between. CDR3 in amino acids: CASSSGAGNTIYF. The CDR3 bases are TGTGCCAGTAGTTCGGGAGCTGGAAACACCATATATTTT.

The chain recombines TRBV29-1 with TRBJ2-7; 10 nucleotides match TRBD1. This CDR3 spans 14 amino acids. In germline, CDR1 is SQVTM, CDR2 ANQGSEA. Unmatched junction bases numbered 4, after V lost 4 bases and J lost 1 base. DNA of the CDR3: TGCAGCGTTGCTCGGGGACAGGGGTCCTACGAGCAGTACTTC. This encodes CSVARGQGSYEQYF.

The chain uses TRBV7-9 and TRBJ1-1; no firm D call. Trimming shortened V by 1 base and J by 3 bases, and 12 bases separated the two germline ends. This CDR3 comprises 15 residues. Germline V gives CDR1 SEHNR, CDR2 FQNEAQ (reference sequence). The CDR3 sequence is CASSLERLRDTEAFF. CDR3 DNA sequence: TGTGCCAGCAGCTTAGAACGTTTGAGGGACACTGAAGCTTTCTTT.

The chain recombines TRBV9 with TRBJ2-1; no definite D call. This CDR3 comprises 15 residues. Germline assignment: CDR1 SGDLS and CDR2 YYNGEE. Deletions cut 0 bases from V and 0 bases from J, with 7 bases between. DNA of the CDR3: TGTGCCAGCAGCGTAGATGCAGGCTCCTACAATGAGCAGTTCTTC. Translating it yields CASSVDAGSYNEQFF.

In DNA form, the CDR3 reads TGTGCCAGCTGTAGTTTAGGGGGCGCGTCCACTGAAGCTTTCTTT. Translating gives CASCSLGGASTEAFF. V gene TRBV13 combines with J gene TRBJ1-1; 7 bases align to TRBD1. The trim removed 8 bases at V and 4 bases at J, leaving 13 bases unmatched. The CDR3 contains 15 residues. CDR1 is PRHDT, CDR2 FYEKMQ, per germline (reference sequence).

This sequence joins TRBV19 and TRBJ2-5, with D perhaps TRBD1 (5 bases). This CDR3 spans 15 amino acids. From germline, CDR1 is LNHDA and CDR2 SQIVND (reference sequence). V was shortened by 9 bases and J by 0 bases, with 17 bases between the two germline ends. CDR3 nucleotides: TGTGCCAGCGCTCTTAGGGGCTCGTACCAAGAGACCCAGTACTTC. Amino acids: CASALRGSYQETQYF.

The chain carries TRBV10-3 and TRBJ2-2; D may be TRBD2 (6 bases). Germline values: CDR1 ENHRY, CDR2 SYGVKD. This CDR3 comprises 16 residues. Trimming left V 0 bases short and J 7 bases short, with 15 bases between. CDR3 in DNA: TGTGCCATCAGTGAGTCAGGAAGGGGAGGAAGCGGGGAGCTGTTTTTT. It yields the protein CAISESGRGGSGELFF.

This clone has more than one count but fewer than ten. The chain carries TRBV4-1 and TRBJ1-5; no definite D call. This CDR3 has 15 amino acids. The germline gives CDR1 MGHRA, CDR2 YSYEKL. Between the trimmed V and J ends, which lost 4 bases and 3 bases, there was a span of 13 bases. For the CDR3, the DNA is TGCGCCAGCAGCCCCCTCGACTTGAACAATCAGCCCCAGCATTTT. It yields the protein CASSPLDLNNQPQHF.

CDR3 loop: CASSSGQGETEKLFF. CDR3 nucleotides: TGCGCCAGCAGCTCAGGACAGGGTGAAACGGAAAAACTGTTTTTT. V is TRBV4-3 and J is TRBJ1-4, with TRBD1 matching 8 bases. This CDR3 is 15 amino acids long. CDR1 LGHNA and CDR2 YSLEER come from the germline V gene. After removal of 5 bases from V and 8 bases from J, the junction contained 10 bases not matched to a gene.

This clone was seen only a few times. This chain connects TRBV15 to TRBJ2-3; 8 nucleotides align to TRBD2. The ends lost 3 bases at V and 2 bases at J; junction bases unmatched: 7. There are 16 residues in the CDR3. CDR1 LNHNV and CDR2 YYDKDF come from the germline V gene (reference sequence). The CDR3 protein is CATSSGAGGLTDTQYF. CDR3 DNA sequence: TGTGCCACCAGCAGTGGGGCGGGGGGACTCACAGATACGCAGTATTTT.

The chain links TRBV7-3 to TRBJ1-1; D perhaps matches TRBD1 (5 bases). CDR3 length equals 16 residues. Trimming removed 5 bases at V and 5 bases at J, with 21 bases between. Germline V CDR1 and CDR2: SGHTA, FQGTGA. The CDR3 region has the DNA TGTGCCAGCAGCAACAGTATCTACAGGCTCGGGACTGAAGCTTTCTTT. Encoded protein: CASSNSIYRLGTEAFF. Looking up the rest from reference TRBV7-3 and TRBJ1-1 gives the full variable domain: GAGVSQTPSNKVTEKGKYVELRCDPISGHTALYWYRQSLGQGPEFLIYFQGTGAADDSGLPNDRFFAVRPEGSVSTLKIQRTERGDSAVYLCASSNSIYRLGTEAFFGQGTRLTVV.

The rearrangement uses TRBV4-3 and TRBJ1-4; a possible D gene is TRBD1 (5 bases). V was clipped by 0 bases and J by 3 bases, with 11 bases between them. This CDR3 is built from 16 residues. Germline CDR1 LGHNA, CDR2 YSLEER. The DNA for the CDR3 is TGCGCCAGCAGCCAAGACTCGACAGCCTCTAATGAAAAACTGTTTTTT. Its translation is CASSQDSTASNEKLFF.

The chain combines TRBV7-8 with TRBJ2-2; no firm D call. Per the germline V gene, CDR1 is SGHVS and CDR2 is FQNEAQ. Between the trimmed V and J ends, which lost 0 bases and 7 bases, there was a span of 3 bases. This CDR3 has 12 amino acids. The CDR3 protein is CASSLARGELFF. In DNA, the CDR3 is TGTGCCAGCAGCTTAGCGCGCGGGGAGCTGTTTTTT.

The chain is built from TRBV20-1 and TRBJ1-1; D gene uncertain. Between the trimmed V and J ends, which lost 3 bases and 4 bases, there was a span of 6 bases. This CDR3 is built from 11 residues. Germline CDR1 reads DFQATT; CDR2 reads SNEGSKA (reference sequence). The CDR3 DNA follows: TGCAGTGCTAGGTCTTTCACTGAAGCTTTCTTT. This encodes CSARSFTEAFF.